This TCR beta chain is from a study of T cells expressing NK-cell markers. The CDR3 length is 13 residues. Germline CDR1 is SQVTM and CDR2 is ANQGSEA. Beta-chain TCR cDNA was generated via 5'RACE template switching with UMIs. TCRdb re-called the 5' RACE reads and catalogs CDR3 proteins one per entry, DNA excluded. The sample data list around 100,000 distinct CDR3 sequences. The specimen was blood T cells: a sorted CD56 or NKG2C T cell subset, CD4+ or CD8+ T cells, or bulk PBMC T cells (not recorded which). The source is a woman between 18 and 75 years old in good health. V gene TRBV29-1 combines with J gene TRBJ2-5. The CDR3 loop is CSVAGPHQETQYF.